These T cell receptor beta chains were read from a single sample in a study of cytotoxic CD8 clonotypes in ibrutinib-treated CLL. The assay was immunoSEQ multiplex PCR, and TCRdb's table has in-frame clones only and misses some. The data hold 100,000 to 150,000 clones, with roughly 88% observed a single time. The material sequenced was PBMCs, taken after 24 months of ibrutinib treatment. The source is a human donor with chronic lymphocytic leukemia. The CDR3 runs from the conserved cysteine through the conserved F or W. D genes are given only for firm matches. Expanded clones are given a class, and other clones once, few, many or no size at all.

CDR3nt: TGTGCCAGCAGAGATGACAGGAACTATGGCTACACCTTC
CDR3aa: CASRDDRNYGYTF
v_gene: TRBV6-4
j_gene: TRBJ1-2
abundance: NA
d_gene: NA
len: 13

CDR3nt: TGTGCCAGCAGGGTAAACTCACAGGGGTGGGAGACCCAGTACTTC
CDR3aa: CASRVNSQGWETQYF
v_gene: TRBV27
j_gene: TRBJ2-5
abundance: NA
d_gene: TRBD1
len: 15

CDR3nt: TGTGCCAGCAGCACCGGACAGAACACTGAAGCTTTCTTT
CDR3aa: CASSTGQNTEAFF
v_gene: TRBV7-3
j_gene: TRBJ1-1
abundance: NA
d_gene: NA
len: 13

CDR3nt: TGTGCCAGCTCACTTAACGCCCGGGACAGGGGGCTTGGCTACACCTTC
CDR3aa: CASSLNARDRGLGYTF
v_gene: TRBV18
j_gene: TRBJ1-2
abundance: NA
d_gene: TRBD1
len: 16

CDR3nt: TGCGCCAGCAGCTTGGCCCAGAAGGCCCAGTACTTC
CDR3aa: CASSLAQKAQYF
v_gene: TRBV5-1
j_gene: TRBJ2-5
abundance: NA
d_gene: NA
len: 12

CDR3nt: TGTGCCAGCAGCTTTGGGGATGACCGCATTTTCTTC
CDR3aa: CASSFGDDRIFF
v_gene: TRBV5-6
j_gene: TRBJ2-7
abundance: NA
d_gene: NA
len: 12

CDR3nt: TGCGCCAGCAGCCCAACAGTTCAGCACACTGAAGCTTTCTTT
CDR3aa: CASSPTVQHTEAFF
v_gene: TRBV4-1
j_gene: TRBJ1-1
abundance: NA
d_gene: NA
len: 14

CDR3nt: TGTGCCGCTGGACGGTACGAAACTGAAGCTTTCTTT
CDR3aa: CAAGRYETEAFF
v_gene: TRBV6-1
j_gene: TRBJ1-1
abundance: NA
d_gene: NA
len: 12

CDR3nt: TGCGCCAGCAGCCAAGTTCGGACAGGGGGCTATGGCTACACCTTC
CDR3aa: CASSQVRTGGYGYTF
v_gene: TRBV4-1
j_gene: TRBJ1-2
abundance: once
d_gene: TRBD1
len: 15

CDR3nt: TGTGCCAGCAGTGACCCAGGGAATGAGGCGGACTACGAGCAGTACTTC
CDR3aa: CASSDPGNEADYEQYF
v_gene: TRBV2
j_gene: TRBJ2-7
abundance: NA
d_gene: NA
len: 16

CDR3nt: TGTGCCAGCAGCGTTATTATTTCTAATGAGCAGTTCTTC
CDR3aa: CASSVIISNEQFF
v_gene: TRBV9
j_gene: TRBJ2-1
abundance: NA
d_gene: NA
len: 13

CDR3nt: TGTGCCACCAGCACGAAGACGGGAGGTACTGAAGCTTTCTTT
CDR3aa: CATSTKTGGTEAFF
v_gene: TRBV15
j_gene: TRBJ1-1
abundance: NA
d_gene: NA
len: 14

CDR3nt: TGTGCCAGCAGCCGGAGCTCCTACGAGCAGTACTTC
CDR3aa: CASSRSSYEQYF
v_gene: TRBV7-2
j_gene: TRBJ2-7
abundance: NA
d_gene: NA
len: 12

CDR3nt: TGTGCCAGCAACTTCAGGTCCCCACAGGGCCATGGCTACACCTTC
CDR3aa: CASNFRSPQGHGYTF
v_gene: TRBV21-1
j_gene: TRBJ1-2
abundance: NA
d_gene: NA
len: 15

CDR3nt: TGTGCCAGCAGCCAGAGATCGTCCCAGGGGGAAGGAGGCTACACCTTC
CDR3aa: CASSQRSSQGEGGYTF
v_gene: TRBV4-2
j_gene: TRBJ1-2
abundance: NA
d_gene: TRBD1
len: 16

CDR3nt: TGTGCCAGCAGTTTCGAGGATTTCTCTGGAAACACCATATATTTT
CDR3aa: CASSFEDFSGNTIYF
v_gene: TRBV28
j_gene: TRBJ1-3
abundance: NA
d_gene: NA
len: 15

CDR3nt: TGTGCCAGCTCGCCCGCTTCGGGGGGTGAGAGATCCGAGCAGTACTTC
CDR3aa: CASSPASGGERSEQYF
v_gene: TRBV18
j_gene: TRBJ2-7
abundance: NA
d_gene: TRBD2
len: 16

CDR3nt: TGTGCCAGCAGTTTACAAGGGGTTAGAGGTTACAATGAGCAGTTCTTC
CDR3aa: CASSLQGVRGYNEQFF
v_gene: TRBV27
j_gene: TRBJ2-1
abundance: NA
d_gene: NA
len: 16

CDR3nt: TGTGCCAGCAGTTTTACAGGCCACCAAGAGACCCAGTACTTC
CDR3aa: CASSFTGHQETQYF
v_gene: TRBV28
j_gene: TRBJ2-5
abundance: NA
d_gene: NA
len: 14

CDR3nt: TGCGCCAGCAGTCACTATAGCCGGACTAGTTCGGGTACGCAGTATTTT
CDR3aa: CASSHYSRTSSGTQYF
v_gene: TRBV23-1
j_gene: TRBJ2-3
abundance: NA
d_gene: TRBD2
len: 16

CDR3nt: TGTGCCAGCAGCTCGGGGGGGGGATATTCCGAGCAGTACTTC
CDR3aa: CASSSGGGYSEQYF
v_gene: TRBV7-8
j_gene: TRBJ2-7
abundance: NA
d_gene: TRBD2
len: 14

CDR3nt: TGTGCCAGCAGCCGCGCTAGCGGGAGTAGCACAGATACGCAGTATTTT
CDR3aa: CASSRASGSSTDTQYF
v_gene: TRBV4-2
j_gene: TRBJ2-3
abundance: NA
d_gene: TRBD2
len: 16

CDR3nt: TGTGCCAGCAGGCCCGGAGTAGCGGGACAAGAGACCCAGTACTTC
CDR3aa: CASRPGVAGQETQYF
v_gene: TRBV6-5
j_gene: TRBJ2-5
abundance: NA
d_gene: TRBD2
len: 15

CDR3nt: TGTGCCAGCAGCAAACAAACAGGGATGCAGTACTTC
CDR3aa: CASSKQTGMQYF
v_gene: TRBV9
j_gene: TRBJ2-7
abundance: NA
d_gene: NA
len: 12

CDR3nt: TGTGCCATCAGAGGGACGGAAACCTATGGCTACACCTTC
CDR3aa: CAIRGTETYGYTF
v_gene: TRBV10-3
j_gene: TRBJ1-2
abundance: NA
d_gene: NA
len: 13

CDR3nt: TGTGCCAGCAGCTTGGTGCAGGTCGCTAGCACAGATACGCAGTATTTT
CDR3aa: CASSLVQVASTDTQYF
v_gene: TRBV5-6
j_gene: TRBJ2-3
abundance: NA
d_gene: NA
len: 16

CDR3nt: TGTGCCAGCATCCGACAGCGTAATGAAAAACTGTTTTTT
CDR3aa: CASIRQRNEKLFF
v_gene: TRBV2
j_gene: TRBJ1-4
abundance: NA
d_gene: NA
len: 13

CDR3nt: TGTGCCAGCAGCCCGGACAGGCCCTCTGGAAACACCATATATTTT
CDR3aa: CASSPDRPSGNTIYF
v_gene: TRBV7-8
j_gene: TRBJ1-3
abundance: NA
d_gene: TRBD1
len: 15

CDR3nt: TGCGCCAGCAGCCAAGAACCGAGCTCTGGAAACACCATATATTTT
CDR3aa: CASSQEPSSGNTIYF
v_gene: TRBV4-3
j_gene: TRBJ1-3
abundance: NA
d_gene: NA
len: 15

CDR3nt: TGCGCCAGCAGCCGTATCCTAGTGGGGACAACTAATGAAAAACTGTTTTTT
CDR3aa: CASSRILVGTTNEKLFF
v_gene: TRBV4-1
j_gene: TRBJ1-4
abundance: NA
d_gene: NA
len: 17

CDR3nt: TGTGCCAGCAGCTTAGCGGGTGGCGCGGGAAGGAATGAGCAGTTCTTC
CDR3aa: CASSLAGGAGRNEQFF
v_gene: TRBV7-2
j_gene: TRBJ2-1
abundance: NA
d_gene: NA
len: 16

CDR3nt: TGTGCCAGCACTGCTTTAGCGGGAGGGCGGGAGCAGTACTTC
CDR3aa: CASTALAGGREQYF
v_gene: TRBV6-1
j_gene: TRBJ2-7
abundance: NA
d_gene: TRBD2
len: 14

CDR3nt: TGTGCCAGCAGCGATAGGACAGGCGGTGTCGGGGAGCTGTTTTTT
CDR3aa: CASSDRTGGVGELFF
v_gene: TRBV11-1
j_gene: TRBJ2-2
abundance: NA
d_gene: TRBD1
len: 15

CDR3nt: TGTGCCAGCCGGACAGGGGTTGATGGCTACACCTTC
CDR3aa: CASRTGVDGYTF
v_gene: TRBV27
j_gene: TRBJ1-2
abundance: NA
d_gene: TRBD1
len: 12

CDR3nt: TGCAGCGTCTCCCAGGGATTGACTGAAGCTTTCTTT
CDR3aa: CSVSQGLTEAFF
v_gene: TRBV29-1
j_gene: TRBJ1-1
abundance: few
d_gene: NA
len: 12

CDR3nt: TGTGCCAGCAGTGGAACCCGGGACAGGGGTAACCAGCCCCAGCATTTT
CDR3aa: CASSGTRDRGNQPQHF
v_gene: TRBV6-1
j_gene: TRBJ1-5
abundance: few
d_gene: TRBD1
len: 16

CDR3nt: TGTGCCAGTAGTATAAGCCGGGGGCTCCTTAGCAATCAGCCCCAGCATTTT
CDR3aa: CASSISRGLLSNQPQHF
v_gene: TRBV19
j_gene: TRBJ1-5
abundance: NA
d_gene: NA
len: 17

CDR3nt: TGTGCCAGCAGCCCCCGGCTTAACTATGGCTACACCTTC
CDR3aa: CASSPRLNYGYTF
v_gene: TRBV7-9
j_gene: TRBJ1-2
abundance: NA
d_gene: NA
len: 13

CDR3nt: TGTGCCAGCAGTGAAGCGGGGGCTTATCAGCCCCAGCATTTT
CDR3aa: CASSEAGAYQPQHF
v_gene: TRBV6-1
j_gene: TRBJ1-5
abundance: NA
d_gene: NA
len: 14

CDR3nt: TGTGCCAGTAGTAGCGGGAGCTACTTGGGGGAGCAGTACTTC
CDR3aa: CASSSGSYLGEQYF
v_gene: TRBV19
j_gene: TRBJ2-7
abundance: once
d_gene: TRBD2
len: 14

CDR3nt: TGTGCCAGCAGCTTGATGGGAGACCCTAACTATGGCTACACCTTC
CDR3aa: CASSLMGDPNYGYTF
v_gene: TRBV5-5
j_gene: TRBJ1-2
abundance: NA
d_gene: NA
len: 15

CDR3nt: TGCGCCAGCAGCTTGTGGGGGGGCCCCCAAGAGACCCAGTACTTC
CDR3aa: CASSLWGGPQETQYF
v_gene: TRBV5-1
j_gene: TRBJ2-5
abundance: NA
d_gene: NA
len: 15

CDR3nt: TGCAGCGTTGAAGGGGGGCTACGTAGGTTCTTC
CDR3aa: CSVEGGLRRFF
v_gene: TRBV29-1
j_gene: TRBJ2-1
abundance: NA
d_gene: NA
len: 11

CDR3nt: TGTGCCTGGAGTGGTACCTCGCTAAGCTACGAGCAGTACTTC
CDR3aa: CAWSGTSLSYEQYF
v_gene: TRBV30
j_gene: TRBJ2-7
abundance: NA
d_gene: NA
len: 14

CDR3nt: TGTGCCAGCAGCAAAGGCCCCGGGACAGGGGAAGGCGAGCAGTACTTC
CDR3aa: CASSKGPGTGEGEQYF
v_gene: TRBV21-1
j_gene: TRBJ2-7
abundance: many
d_gene: NA
len: 16

CDR3nt: TGCGCCAGCAGCTTGGGGCCCGTAGGGGGGGCCACAGATACGCAGTATTTT
CDR3aa: CASSLGPVGGATDTQYF
v_gene: TRBV5-1
j_gene: TRBJ2-3
abundance: NA
d_gene: NA
len: 17

CDR3nt: TGTGCCAGCAGCCCGGCGGGTTTCAATGAGCAGTTCTTC
CDR3aa: CASSPAGFNEQFF
v_gene: TRBV7-8
j_gene: TRBJ2-1
abundance: many
d_gene: NA
len: 13

CDR3nt: TGTGCCAGCAGTTTATCGACAGGCTACGAGCAGTACTTC
CDR3aa: CASSLSTGYEQYF
v_gene: TRBV27
j_gene: TRBJ2-7
abundance: NA
d_gene: NA
len: 13

CDR3nt: TGCAGTGCTACCTTTGGAAACACCATATATTTT
CDR3aa: CSATFGNTIYF
v_gene: TRBV20-1
j_gene: TRBJ1-3
abundance: NA
d_gene: NA
len: 11

CDR3nt: TGTGCCATCAGTGCGGTGGACAGGGGAAACCTCCACTTT
CDR3aa: CAISAVDRGNLHF
v_gene: TRBV10-3
j_gene: TRBJ1-6
abundance: few
d_gene: TRBD1
len: 13

CDR3nt: TGTGCCAGCAGCCAAGTCCGGGACAGGTGGTTGGCTAACGAGCAGTACTTC
CDR3aa: CASSQVRDRWLANEQYF
v_gene: TRBV14
j_gene: TRBJ2-7
abundance: NA
d_gene: TRBD1
len: 17

CDR3nt: TGCGCCAGCAGTCCACAATCCCGGGGTACCTCTGGAAACACCATATATTTT
CDR3aa: CASSPQSRGTSGNTIYF
v_gene: TRBV4-1
j_gene: TRBJ1-3
abundance: NA
d_gene: NA
len: 17

CDR3nt: TGTGCCAGCAGTTTACGCGGCGGGAGGTTCTCCTACGAGCAGTACTTC
CDR3aa: CASSLRGGRFSYEQYF
v_gene: TRBV28
j_gene: TRBJ2-7
abundance: NA
d_gene: TRBD2
len: 16

CDR3nt: TGTGCCTGGAGTGTAGGGTTGAGGGTAACAACTAATGAAAAACTGTTTTTT
CDR3aa: CAWSVGLRVTTNEKLFF
v_gene: TRBV30
j_gene: TRBJ1-4
abundance: NA
d_gene: NA
len: 17

CDR3nt: TGTGCCAGCACCAGGGCTGGAGACGAGCAGTACTTC
CDR3aa: CASTRAGDEQYF
v_gene: TRBV27
j_gene: TRBJ2-7
abundance: NA
d_gene: NA
len: 12

CDR3nt: TGTGCCAGCAGCCAGACTAGCGGGGGGCGCTCCTACAATGAGCAGTTCTTC
CDR3aa: CASSQTSGGRSYNEQFF
v_gene: TRBV4-2
j_gene: TRBJ2-1
abundance: NA
d_gene: TRBD2
len: 17

CDR3nt: TGTGCCAGCAGTGACGGCCAGCGGCCGTACAATGAGCAGTTCTTC
CDR3aa: CASSDGQRPYNEQFF
v_gene: TRBV25-1
j_gene: TRBJ2-1
abundance: NA
d_gene: NA
len: 15

CDR3nt: TGTGCCAGCAGCCCTGGAGAGTTAGCGAAACTCGAACCCGGGAACTATCAGCCCCAGCATTTT
CDR3aa: CASSPGELAKLEPGNYQPQHF
v_gene: TRBV7-8
j_gene: TRBJ1-5
abundance: few
d_gene: NA
len: 21

CDR3nt: TGTGCCAGCAGCGTGGGGATCGAGGTCAATGAGCAGTTCTTC
CDR3aa: CASSVGIEVNEQFF
v_gene: TRBV7-3
j_gene: TRBJ2-1
abundance: NA
d_gene: NA
len: 14